This T cell receptor (beta chain) derives from a study of blood T cell repertoires in COVID-19. Study-wide background: Acute and convalescent COVID-19 specimens originated in the United States, Italy and Spain. Sources were T cells, B-cell-depleted T cells, or PBMCs; the material itself was cDNA or gDNA.

Per the authors' pipeline: Cell counts per sample came from amplifying reference gene primers. Libraries were prepared by immunoSEQ multiplex PCR; TCRdb keeps only in-frame clonotypes and omits some of them. D and trimming were read from the DNA, whereas the V and J calls and clone size are those reported in that table. The sample yields some 30,000 clones, 80% to 90% seen once. The germline V gene encodes CDR1 SGHRS and CDR2 YFSETQ. Trimming removed 0 bases from V and 5 bases from J, with 5 bases in between. This CDR3 has 12 residues. This clone was counted a few times. Other DNA sequences in the sample encode the same CDR3.

This TCR derives from a human donor in a cohort sampled during active COVID-19. The chain combines TRBV5-1 with TRBJ2-5; a possible D gene is TRBD2 (5 bases). The specimen was peripheral blood. CDR3 sequence (DNA): TGCGCCAGCAGCTTGGCGGGGGAGACCCAGTACTTC. Translation gives CASSLAGETQYF.